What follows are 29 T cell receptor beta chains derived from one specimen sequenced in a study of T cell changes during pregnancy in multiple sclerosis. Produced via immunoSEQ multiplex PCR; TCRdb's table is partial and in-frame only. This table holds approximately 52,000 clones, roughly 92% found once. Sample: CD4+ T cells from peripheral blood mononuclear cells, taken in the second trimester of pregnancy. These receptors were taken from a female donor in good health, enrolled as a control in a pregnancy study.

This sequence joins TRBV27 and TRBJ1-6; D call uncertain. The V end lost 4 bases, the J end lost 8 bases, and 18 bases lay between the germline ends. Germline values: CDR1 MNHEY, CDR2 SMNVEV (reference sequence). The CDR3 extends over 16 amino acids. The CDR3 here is CASSSPLRGLDSPLHF. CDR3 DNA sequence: TGTGCCAGCAGTTCCCCCCTCCGTGGCCTGGATTCACCCCTCCACTTT.

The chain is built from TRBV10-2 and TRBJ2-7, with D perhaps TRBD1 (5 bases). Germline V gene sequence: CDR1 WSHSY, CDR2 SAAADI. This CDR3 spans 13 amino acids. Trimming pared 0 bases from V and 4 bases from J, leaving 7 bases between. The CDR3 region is CASSESRVYEQYF. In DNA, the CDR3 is TGCGCCAGCAGTGAGTCCAGGGTATACGAGCAGTACTTC.

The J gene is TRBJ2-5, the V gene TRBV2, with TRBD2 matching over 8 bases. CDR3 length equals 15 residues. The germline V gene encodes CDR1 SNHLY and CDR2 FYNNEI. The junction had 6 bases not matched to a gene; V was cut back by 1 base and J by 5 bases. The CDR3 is CASSEGLGRGETQYF. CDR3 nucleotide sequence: TGTGCCAGCAGTGAAGGTCTCGGGAGGGGGGAGACCCAGTACTTC.

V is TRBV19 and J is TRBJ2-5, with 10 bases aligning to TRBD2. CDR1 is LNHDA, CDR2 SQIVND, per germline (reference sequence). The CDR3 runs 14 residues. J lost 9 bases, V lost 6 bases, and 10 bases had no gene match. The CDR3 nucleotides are TGTGCCAGTAGGACAGCGGGAGGGCCCGAGGCCCAGTACTTC. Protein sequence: CASRTAGGPEAQYF. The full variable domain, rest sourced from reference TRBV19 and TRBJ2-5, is DGGITQSPKYLFRKEGQNVTLSCEQNLNHDAMYWYRQDPGQGLRLIYYSQIVNDFQKGDIAEGYSVSREKKESFPLTVTSAQKNPTAFYLCASRTAGGPEAQYFGPGTRLLVL.

The CDR3 DNA reads as TGTGCCAGCACCGCCCGGCAGGGAGGCGAGCAGTACTTC. This encodes CASTARQGGEQYF. The chain recombines TRBV6-5 with TRBJ2-7; D is possibly TRBD2 (6 bases). V dropped 7 bases and J dropped 6 bases, with 16 bases sitting between them. CDR3 length: 13 residues. The germline CDR1 and CDR2 sequences are MNHEY and SVGAGI.

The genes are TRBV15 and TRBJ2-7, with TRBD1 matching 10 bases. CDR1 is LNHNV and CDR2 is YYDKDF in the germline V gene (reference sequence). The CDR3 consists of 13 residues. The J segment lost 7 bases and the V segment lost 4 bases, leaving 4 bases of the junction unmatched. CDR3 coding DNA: TGTGCCACCAGCAAAGACAGGGGGCGGGAGCAGTACTTC. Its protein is CATSKDRGREQYF.

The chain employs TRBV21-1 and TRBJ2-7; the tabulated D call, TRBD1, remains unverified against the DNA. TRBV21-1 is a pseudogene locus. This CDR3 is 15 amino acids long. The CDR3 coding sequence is TGTGCCAGCAGCAAAGTGGCAGGGTCCATCTACGAGCAGTACTTC. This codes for CASSKVAGSIYEQYF.

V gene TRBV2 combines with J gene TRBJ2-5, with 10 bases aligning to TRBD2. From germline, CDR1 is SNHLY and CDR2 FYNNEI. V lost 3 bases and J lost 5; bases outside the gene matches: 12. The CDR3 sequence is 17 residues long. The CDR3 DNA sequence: TGTGCCAGCAGTGATCTTGTCCTAGCGGGAGTCGGGGAGACCCAGTACTTC. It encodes CASSDLVLAGVGETQYF.

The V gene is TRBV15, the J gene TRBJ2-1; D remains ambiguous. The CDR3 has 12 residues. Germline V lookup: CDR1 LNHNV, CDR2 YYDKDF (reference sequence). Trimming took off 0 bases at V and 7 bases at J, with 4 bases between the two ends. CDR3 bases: TGTGCCACCAGCAGAGAGCGGAATGAGCAGTTCTTC. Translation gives CATSRERNEQFF.

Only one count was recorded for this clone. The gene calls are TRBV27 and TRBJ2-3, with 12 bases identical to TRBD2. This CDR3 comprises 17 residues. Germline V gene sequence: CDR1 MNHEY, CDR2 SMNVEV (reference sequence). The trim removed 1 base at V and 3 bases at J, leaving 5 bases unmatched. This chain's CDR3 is CASSLWGLAGETDTQYF. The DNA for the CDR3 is TGTGCCAGCAGTTTATGGGGACTAGCGGGCGAGACAGATACGCAGTATTTT.

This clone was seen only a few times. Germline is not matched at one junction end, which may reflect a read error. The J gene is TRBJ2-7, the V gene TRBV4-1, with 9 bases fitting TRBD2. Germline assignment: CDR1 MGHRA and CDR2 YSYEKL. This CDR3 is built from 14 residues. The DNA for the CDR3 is TGCGCCAGCAGCCAAGAGTTGGCTAGCGGGGTTCAAGACTTC. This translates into CASSQELASGVQDF.

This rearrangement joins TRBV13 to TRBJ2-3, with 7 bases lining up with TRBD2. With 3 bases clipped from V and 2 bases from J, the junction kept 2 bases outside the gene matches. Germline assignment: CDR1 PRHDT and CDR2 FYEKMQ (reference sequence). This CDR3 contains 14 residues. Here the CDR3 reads CASSLSGITDTQYF. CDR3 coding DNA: TGTGCCAGCAGCTTGAGCGGGATCACAGATACGCAGTATTTT.

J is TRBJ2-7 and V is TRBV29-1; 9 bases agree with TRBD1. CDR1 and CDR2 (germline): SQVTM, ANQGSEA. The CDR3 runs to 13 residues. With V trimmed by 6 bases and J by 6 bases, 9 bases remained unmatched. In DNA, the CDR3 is TGCAGCGTGTATCGCGGGACAGGGTCCGAGCAGTACTTC. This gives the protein CSVYRGTGSEQYF.

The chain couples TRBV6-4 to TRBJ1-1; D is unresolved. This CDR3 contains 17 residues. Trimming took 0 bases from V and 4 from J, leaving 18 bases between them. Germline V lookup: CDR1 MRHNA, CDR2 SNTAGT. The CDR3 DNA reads TGTGCCAGCAGTGACTCGACATCCGGCACGAAGCTCACTGAAGCTTTCTTT. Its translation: CASSDSTSGTKLTEAFF.

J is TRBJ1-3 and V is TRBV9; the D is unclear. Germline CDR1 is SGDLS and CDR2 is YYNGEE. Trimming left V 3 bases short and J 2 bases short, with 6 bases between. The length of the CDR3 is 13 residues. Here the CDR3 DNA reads TGTGCCAGCAGCGCCCCGGCTGGAAACACCATATATTTT. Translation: CASSAPAGNTIYF. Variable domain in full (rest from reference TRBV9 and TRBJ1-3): DSGVTQTPKHLITATGQRVTLRCSPRSGDLSVYWYQQSLDQGLQFLIQYYNGEERAKGNILERFSAQQFPDLHSELNLSSLELGDSALYFCASSAPAGNTIYFGEGSWLTVV.

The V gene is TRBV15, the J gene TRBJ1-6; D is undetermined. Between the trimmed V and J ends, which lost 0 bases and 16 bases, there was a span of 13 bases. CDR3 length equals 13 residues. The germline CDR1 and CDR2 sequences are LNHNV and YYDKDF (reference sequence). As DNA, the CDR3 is TGTGCCACCAGCAGAGAACAGACAAGCCTGCTCCACTTT. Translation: CATSREQTSLLHF. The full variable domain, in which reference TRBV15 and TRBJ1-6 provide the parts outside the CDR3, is DAMVIQNPRYQVTQFGKPVTLSCSQTLNHNVMYWYQQKSSQAPKLLFHYYDKDFNNEADTPDNFQSRRPNTSFCFLDIRSPGLGDTAMYLCATSREQTSLLHFGNGTRLTVT.

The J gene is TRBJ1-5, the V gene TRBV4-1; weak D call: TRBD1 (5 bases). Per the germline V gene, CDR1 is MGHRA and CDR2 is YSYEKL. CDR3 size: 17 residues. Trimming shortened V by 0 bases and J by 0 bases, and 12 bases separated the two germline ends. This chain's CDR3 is CASSQEPGGFSNQPQHF. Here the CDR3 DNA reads TGCGCCAGCAGCCAAGAACCCGGGGGGTTTAGCAATCAGCCCCAGCATTTT.

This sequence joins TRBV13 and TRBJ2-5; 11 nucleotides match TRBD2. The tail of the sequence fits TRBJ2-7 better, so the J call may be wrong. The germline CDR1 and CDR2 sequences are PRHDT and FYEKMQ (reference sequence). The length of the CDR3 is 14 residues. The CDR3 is CASSRSGRAYEQYF. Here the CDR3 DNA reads TGTGCCAGCAGCCGTAGCGGGAGGGCCTACGAGCAGTACTTC.

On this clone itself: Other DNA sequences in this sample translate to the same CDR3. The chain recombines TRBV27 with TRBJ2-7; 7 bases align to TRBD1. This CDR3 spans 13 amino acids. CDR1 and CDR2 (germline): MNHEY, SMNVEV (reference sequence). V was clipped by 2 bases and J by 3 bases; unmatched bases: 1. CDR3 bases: TGTGCCAGCAGTTTAAACAGGGGCTACGAGCAGTACTTC. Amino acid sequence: CASSLNRGYEQYF.

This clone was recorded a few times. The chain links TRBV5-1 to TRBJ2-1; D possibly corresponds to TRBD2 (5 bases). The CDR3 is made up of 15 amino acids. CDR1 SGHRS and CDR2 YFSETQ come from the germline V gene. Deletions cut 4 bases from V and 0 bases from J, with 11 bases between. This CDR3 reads CASSALASSYNEQFF. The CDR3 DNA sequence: TGCGCCAGCAGCGCTTTAGCGAGCTCCTACAATGAGCAGTTCTTC.

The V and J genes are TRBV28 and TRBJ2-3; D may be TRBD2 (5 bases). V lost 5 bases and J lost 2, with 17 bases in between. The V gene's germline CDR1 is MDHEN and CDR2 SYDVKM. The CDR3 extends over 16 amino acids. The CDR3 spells CASSITAGVSTDTQYF. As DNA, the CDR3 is TGTGCCAGCAGTATTACAGCCGGGGTGTCCACAGATACGCAGTATTTT.

CDR3 in DNA: TGTGCCAGCAGCCCCCCAGGGACTAGCACAGATACGCAGTATTTT. Amino acid sequence: CASSPPGTSTDTQYF. The chain links TRBV9 to TRBJ2-3, with D tentatively TRBD2 (6 bases). There are 15 residues in the CDR3. In germline, CDR1 is SGDLS, CDR2 YYNGEE. V was pared by 4 bases and J by 0 bases, with 12 bases between.

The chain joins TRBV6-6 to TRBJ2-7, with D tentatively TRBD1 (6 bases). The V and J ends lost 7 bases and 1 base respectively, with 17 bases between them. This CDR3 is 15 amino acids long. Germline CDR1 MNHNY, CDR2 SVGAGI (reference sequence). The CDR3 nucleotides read TGTGCCAGCACCTCTGATACAGGGCTTTCCTACGAGCAGTACTTC. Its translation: CASTSDTGLSYEQYF.

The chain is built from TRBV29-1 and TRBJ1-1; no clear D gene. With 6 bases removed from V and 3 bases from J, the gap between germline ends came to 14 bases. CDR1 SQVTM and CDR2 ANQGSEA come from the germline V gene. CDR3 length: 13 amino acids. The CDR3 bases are TGCAGCGTCAAACCCAGGTTAGACACTGAAGCTTTCTTT. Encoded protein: CSVKPRLDTEAFF.

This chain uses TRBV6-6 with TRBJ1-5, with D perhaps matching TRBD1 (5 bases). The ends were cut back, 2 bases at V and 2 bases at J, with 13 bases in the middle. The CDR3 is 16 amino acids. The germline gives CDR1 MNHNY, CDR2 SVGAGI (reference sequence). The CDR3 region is CASSYSALGGNQPQHF. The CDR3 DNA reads TGTGCCAGCAGTTACAGCGCATTAGGGGGCAATCAGCCCCAGCATTTT.

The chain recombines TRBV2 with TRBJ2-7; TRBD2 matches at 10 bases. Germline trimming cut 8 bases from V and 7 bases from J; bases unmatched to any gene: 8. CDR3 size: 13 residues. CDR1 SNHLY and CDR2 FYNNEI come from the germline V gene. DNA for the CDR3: TGTGCCAGCGGCCGGCTAGCGGGAGTTGAGCAGTACTTC. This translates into CASGRLAGVEQYF.

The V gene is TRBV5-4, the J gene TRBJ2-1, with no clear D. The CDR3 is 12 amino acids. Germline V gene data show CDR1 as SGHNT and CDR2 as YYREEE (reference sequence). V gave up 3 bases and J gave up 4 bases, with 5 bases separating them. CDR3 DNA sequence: TGTGCCAGCAGCTGGCAGTACAATGAGCAGTTCTTC. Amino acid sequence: CASSWQYNEQFF.

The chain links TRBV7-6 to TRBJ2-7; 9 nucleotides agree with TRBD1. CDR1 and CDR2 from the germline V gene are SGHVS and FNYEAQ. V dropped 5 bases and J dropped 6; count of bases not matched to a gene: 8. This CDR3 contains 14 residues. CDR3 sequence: CASSPGQGTLEQYF. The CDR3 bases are TGTGCCAGCAGCCCGGGACAGGGAACGCTCGAGCAGTACTTC.

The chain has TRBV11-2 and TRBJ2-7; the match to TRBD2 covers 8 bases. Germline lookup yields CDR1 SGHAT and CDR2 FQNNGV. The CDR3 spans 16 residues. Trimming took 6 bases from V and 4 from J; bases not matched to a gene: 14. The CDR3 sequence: CASSPVRRSGSYEQYF. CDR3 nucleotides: TGTGCCAGCAGTCCCGTTCGCCGCAGCGGGAGTTACGAGCAGTACTTC.